The 8 T cell receptor beta chains in this list originate from one sample, sequenced in a study of graft-versus-host responses after intestinal transplantation. Processed graft tissue released its intraepithelial and lamina propria lymphocytes. The repertoire was sequenced with immunoSEQ multiplex PCR; TCRdb's copy has only in-frame clones and lacks some. The sample shows more than 50,000 clones, 89% of them seen only once. Source: ileum tissue, taken 350 to 400 days after transplant. The source of these receptors is a human patient who received an intestinal transplant, so some T cells may come from the graft donor.

V is TRBV2 and J is TRBJ2-7; 7 bases are a match to TRBD2. The CDR3 sequence is 14 residues long. V dropped 3 bases and J dropped 3; count of bases not matched to a gene: 5. Germline assignment: CDR1 SNHLY and CDR2 FYNNEI. The CDR3 is CASSDGWEGYEQYF. The CDR3 DNA sequence: TGTGCCAGCAGTGATGGGTGGGAGGGCTACGAGCAGTACTTC.

This chain uses TRBV2 with TRBJ1-2; 10 bases match TRBD1. The CDR3 length is 17 residues. V lost 6 bases, J lost 4 bases, and 14 bases stayed unmatched. The V gene's germline CDR1 is SNHLY and CDR2 FYNNEI. The CDR3 loop reads CASSLTVGTGAAYGYTF. The CDR3 DNA is TGTGCCAGCAGCCTGACGGTCGGGACAGGGGCGGCCTATGGCTACACCTTC. Combining the CDR3 with reference TRBV2 and TRBJ1-2 gives the whole variable domain EPEVTQTPSHQVTQMGQEVILRCVPISNHLYFYWYRQILGQKVEFLVSFYNNEISEKSEIFDDQFSVERPDGSNFTLKIRSTKLEDSAMYFCASSLTVGTGAAYGYTFGSGTRLTVV.

V and J are TRBV4-1 and TRBJ1-4, with a possible D match to TRBD1 (6 bases). Between the trimmed V and J ends, which lost 1 base and 5 bases, there was a span of 14 bases. The germline gives CDR1 MGHRA, CDR2 YSYEKL. There are 16 residues in the CDR3. CDR3 sequence: CASSQGSTGRNEKLFF. DNA for the CDR3: TGCGCCAGCAGCCAAGGATCGACAGGAAGAAATGAAAAACTGTTTTTT.

This clone came up once. The chain carries TRBV5-6 and TRBJ2-7; 7 nucleotides line up with TRBD1. The CDR3 runs 11 residues. Germline CDR1 is SGHDT and CDR2 is YYEEEE. V trimming: 4 bases; J trimming: 7 bases; junction bases outside the gene matches: 2. CDR3 bases: TGTGCCAGCAGCCTGGGACAGGAGCAGTACTTC. Amino acid sequence: CASSLGQEQYF.

The V and J genes are TRBV6-1 and TRBJ2-3, with D perhaps TRBD2 (6 bases). The CDR3 consists of 14 residues. Deletions cut 8 bases from V and 7 bases from J, with 19 bases between. Germline values: CDR1 MNHNS, CDR2 SASEGT. This CDR3 is CASRAPTSSNTQYF. DNA for the CDR3: TGTGCCAGCCGTGCCCCGACTAGTAGTAATACGCAGTATTTT.

The genes are TRBV7-2 and TRBJ1-2; D uncertain. V lost 1 base to trimming and J lost 2 bases, with 11 bases between them. Germline-derived CDR1 and CDR2 are SGHTA and FQGNSA. The CDR3 spans 15 residues. DNA for the CDR3: TGTGCCAGCAGCTTAGTCCCCTCCGACAACTATGGCTACACCTTC. Translating gives CASSLVPSDNYGYTF.

The rearrangement links TRBV6-4 to TRBJ1-6, with 12 bases lining up with TRBD1. The trim removed 6 bases at V and 7 bases at J, leaving 4 bases unmatched. CDR1 is MRHNA, CDR2 SNTAGT, per germline. The CDR3 consists of 15 residues. The CDR3 bases are TGTGCCAGCAGCCCGGGACAGGGGGCGAATTCACCCCTCCACTTT. Protein product: CASSPGQGANSPLHF.

J is TRBJ2-7 and V is TRBV29-1; a possible D gene is TRBD1 (6 bases). This CDR3 has 12 residues. The V and J ends lost 6 bases and 3 bases respectively, with 12 bases between them. Germline V gene sequence: CDR1 SQVTM, CDR2 ANQGSEA. The CDR3 region is CSVETGIYEQYF. CDR3 nucleotides: TGCAGCGTGGAAACAGGGATCTACGAGCAGTACTTC.